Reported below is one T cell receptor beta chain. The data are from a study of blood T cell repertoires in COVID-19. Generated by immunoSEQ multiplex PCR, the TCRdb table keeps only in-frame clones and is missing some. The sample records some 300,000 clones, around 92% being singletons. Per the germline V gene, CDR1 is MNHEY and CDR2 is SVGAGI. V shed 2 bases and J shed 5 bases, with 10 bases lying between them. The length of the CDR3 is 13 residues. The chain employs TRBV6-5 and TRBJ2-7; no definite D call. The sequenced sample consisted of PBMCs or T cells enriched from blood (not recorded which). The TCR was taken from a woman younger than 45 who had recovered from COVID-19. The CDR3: CASSYPTPHEQYF. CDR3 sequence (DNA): TGTGCCAGCAGTTACCCGACTCCCCACGAGCAGTACTTC.